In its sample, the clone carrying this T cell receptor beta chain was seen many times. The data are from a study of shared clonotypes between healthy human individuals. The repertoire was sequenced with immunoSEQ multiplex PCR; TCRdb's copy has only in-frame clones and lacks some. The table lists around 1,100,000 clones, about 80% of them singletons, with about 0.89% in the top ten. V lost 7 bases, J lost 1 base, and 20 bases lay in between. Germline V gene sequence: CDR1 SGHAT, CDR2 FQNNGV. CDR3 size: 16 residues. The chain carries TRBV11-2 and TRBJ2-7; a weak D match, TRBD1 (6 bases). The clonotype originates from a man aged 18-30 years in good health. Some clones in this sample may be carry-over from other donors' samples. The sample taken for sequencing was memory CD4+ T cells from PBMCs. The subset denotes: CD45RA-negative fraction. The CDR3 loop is CASTDPGTRSSYEQYF. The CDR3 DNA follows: TGTGCCAGCACCGACCCCGGGACACGGTCGTCCTACGAGCAGTACTTC.